This is a list of T cell receptor beta chains from one sample in a study of identical twins. TCRdb processed the 5' RACE reads anew with MiXCR; each CDR3 protein has one entry. The table has under 900,000 distinct CDR3 sequences, 9% to 15% seen once; the top ten hold around 1.5%. This sample was shared with a second study, whose subject was yellow fever vaccine responses in identical twins.

Sequencing was done on a sample of PBMCs. Every receptor here comes from a woman younger than 30 in good health. CDR3s include the opening cysteine and the closing phenylalanine or tryptophan. The order of the fields is J gene, D gene, V gene, clone size, CDR3 protein, CDR3 DNA. D genes are given only for firm matches. Clone size is not always given. Where it is, it says once, few, many or a class for expanded clones.

TRBJ2-7,NA,TRBV10-3,many,CANGEAYEQYF,TGTGCCAATGGGGAGGCCTACGAGCAGTACTTC
TRBJ2-3,NA,TRBV5-1,few,CASSLAVSDTQYF,TGCGCCAGCAGCTTGGCCGTTTCAGATACGCAGTATTTT
TRBJ2-1,NA,TRBV12-3/TRBV12-4,many,CASSPTGLEYNEQFF,TGTGCCAGCAGTCCAACGGGACTTGAATACAATGAGCAGTTCTTC
TRBJ2-7,NA,TRBV20-1,few,CSARDKSQGRYEQYF,TGCAGTGCTAGAGATAAATCACAGGGCCGCTACGAGCAGTACTTC
TRBJ2-6,NA,TRBV24-1,few,CATSEGQTGANVLTF,TGTGCCACCAGTGAAGGACAAACTGGGGCCAACGTCCTGACTTTC
TRBJ2-3,TRBD2,TRBV27,NA,CATAGLAGATDTQYF,TGTGCCACAGCTGGACTAGCGGGAGCCACAGATACGCAGTATTTT
TRBJ1-6,TRBD1,TRBV10-3,NA,CAIREGQGHSPLHF,TGTGCCATCCGTGAGGGACAGGGACATTCACCCCTCCACTTT
TRBJ2-7,NA,TRBV6-1,NA,CASSDPGRLIYEQYF,TGTGCCAGCAGCGATCCGGGACGGCTGATCTACGAGCAGTACTTC
TRBJ2-1,NA,TRBV7-9,NA,CASSLRKSSYNEQFF,TGTGCCAGCAGCTTAAGGAAGAGCTCCTACAATGAGCAGTTCTTC
TRBJ2-2,TRBD1,TRBV14,few,CASSQRQGYTGELFF,TGTGCCAGCAGCCAGAGACAGGGTTACACCGGGGAGCTGTTTTTT
TRBJ2-1,NA,TRBV7-9,NA,CASSLVAGAINEQFF,TGTGCCAGCAGCCTAGTGGCGGGGGCAATCAATGAGCAGTTCTTC
TRBJ2-3,NA,TRBV4-1,NA,CASSRKQGKSTDTQYF,TGCGCCAGCAGCCGGAAACAGGGAAAAAGCACAGATACGCAGTATTTT
TRBJ1-2,NA,TRBV29-1,NA,CSASGTLEYGYTF,TGCAGCGCATCCGGGACTCTAGAGTATGGCTACACCTTC
TRBJ2-1,TRBD2,TRBV6-5,NA,CASSPTRLAGGSNEQFF,TGTGCCAGCAGTCCTACTCGACTAGCGGGAGGCTCCAATGAGCAGTTCTTC
TRBJ2-1,NA,TRBV7-8,NA,CASSLTESYNEQFF,TGTGCCAGCAGCTTGACAGAGTCTTACAATGAGCAGTTCTTC
TRBJ1-6,NA,TRBV20-1,few,CSARAQGGVPNSPLHF,TGCAGTGCTAGAGCCCAAGGGGGGGTGCCAAATTCACCCCTCCACTTT
TRBJ1-1,NA,TRBV21-1,few,CASVRRMTEAFF,TGTGCCAGCGTCAGAAGAATGACTGAAGCTTTCTTT
TRBJ1-1,NA,TRBV7-8,few,CASSRDGWTAFF,TGTGCCAGCAGTCGAGACGGTTGGACCGCTTTCTTT
TRBJ2-3,TRBD2,TRBV5-1,many,CASSFEGTSGRWSTDTQYF,TGCGCCAGCAGCTTCGAAGGGACTAGCGGGAGATGGAGCACAGATACGCAGTATTTT
TRBJ2-7,NA,TRBV3-1,many,CASSLRLTGAYEQYF,TGTGCCAGCAGCCTACGACTCACCGGCGCCTACGAGCAGTACTTC
TRBJ2-3,TRBD2,TRBV12-3/TRBV12-4,few,CASSLGGIAGSTDTQYF,TGTGCCAGCAGTTTAGGGGGGATAGCGGGGAGCACAGATACGCAGTATTTT
TRBJ2-7,NA,TRBV4-1,many,CASSHEGSSYEQYF,TGCGCCAGCAGCCATGAGGGCAGCTCCTACGAGCAGTACTTC
TRBJ2-1,NA,TRBV5-1,few,CASSLVPGTSYNEQFF,TGCGCCAGCAGCTTGGTCCCGGGAACGTCCTACAATGAGCAGTTCTTC
TRBJ2-2,NA,TRBV7-2,NA,CASSFIAGTGELFF,TGTGCCAGCAGCTTTATTGCGGGAACCGGGGAGCTGTTTTTT
TRBJ2-1,TRBD2,TRBV11-1,NA,CASSLISGGGWGSYNEQFF,TGTGCCAGCAGCCTAATTAGCGGGGGAGGTTGGGGCTCCTACAATGAGCAGTTCTTC
TRBJ1-4,TRBD1,TRBV5-6,few,CASSRGQGREKLFF,TGTGCCAGCAGCCGAGGACAGGGTAGGGAAAAACTGTTTTTT
TRBJ2-3,TRBD2,TRBV5-1,few,CASSLAAGVSDTQYF,TGCGCCAGCAGCTTGGCCGCGGGAGTATCAGATACGCAGTATTTT
TRBJ2-7,NA,TRBV7-9,few,CASSLQGRGEQYF,TGTGCCAGCAGCCTCCAGGGCAGGGGCGAGCAGTACTTC
TRBJ2-5,NA,TRBV28,few,CASSFPPWTKETQYF,TGTGCCAGCAGTTTCCCCCCCTGGACAAAAGAGACCCAGTACTTC
TRBJ2-7,NA,TRBV3-1,NA,CASSPGPITYEQYF,TGTGCCAGCAGCCCAGGACCCATCACCTACGAGCAGTACTTC
TRBJ2-3,TRBD2,TRBV12-3/TRBV12-4,many,CASSLYSRGLAGVVSADTQYF,TGTGCCAGCAGTTTATATTCCCGGGGGCTAGCGGGAGTAGTTTCTGCAGATACGCAGTATTTT
TRBJ1-6,NA,TRBV5-1,few,CASSRDPSSYNSPLHF,TGCGCCAGCAGCCGAGACCCGAGCTCCTATAATTCACCCCTCCACTTT
TRBJ1-1,NA,TRBV11-3,NA,CASTWDGEAFF,TGTGCCAGCACCTGGGACGGTGAAGCTTTCTTT
TRBJ2-2,TRBD2,TRBV3-1,NA,CASSQDYGGLAGGWTGELFF,TGTGCCAGCAGCCAAGATTACGGTGGGCTAGCGGGAGGTTGGACCGGGGAGCTGTTTTTT
TRBJ2-5,NA,TRBV12-3/TRBV12-4,many,CASSGTTGTQYF,TGTGCCAGCAGTGGGACGACTGGTACCCAGTACTTC
TRBJ2-7,TRBD2,TRBV20-1,few,CSAETTSGYYEQYF,TGCAGTGCTGAAACAACTAGCGGGTACTACGAGCAGTACTTC
TRBJ2-3,NA,TRBV11-2,few,CASSPNPTVTSTDTQYF,TGTGCCAGCAGCCCAAACCCAACAGTTACTAGCACAGATACGCAGTATTTT
TRBJ2-7,TRBD1,TRBV6-1,NA,CASSGDRGPYEQYF,TGTGCCAGCAGTGGAGACAGGGGGCCCTACGAGCAGTACTTC
TRBJ2-1,TRBD2,TRBV6-5,NA,CASSYDASGYFTYNEQFF,TGTGCCAGCAGTTACGACGCTAGCGGGTATTTTACCTACAATGAGCAGTTCTTC
TRBJ2-3,TRBD2,TRBV12-3/TRBV12-4,NA,CASSSTSGGAVGTDTQYF,TGTGCCAGCAGTTCGACTAGCGGGGGGGCAGTCGGTACAGATACGCAGTATTTT
TRBJ1-2,NA,TRBV5-1,NA,CASSPRQSNYGYTF,TGCGCCAGCAGCCCGAGACAGAGCAACTATGGCTACACCTTC
TRBJ2-3,NA,TRBV20-1,NA,CSARVEADTQYF,TGCAGTGCTAGGGTAGAGGCCGATACGCAGTATTTT
TRBJ2-5,TRBD2,TRBV2,few,CARAAGVEETQYF,TGTGCCAGAGCGGCGGGGGTGGAAGAGACCCAGTACTTC
TRBJ1-6,NA,TRBV5-1,NA,CASSGEIGGRNSPLHF,TGCGCCAGCAGCGGCGAGATTGGGGGTCGGAATTCACCCCTCCACTTT
TRBJ1-2,NA,TRBV28,NA,CASSRGTGYGYTF,TGTGCCAGCAGCCGAGGGACCGGCTATGGCTACACCTTC
TRBJ1-4,NA,TRBV29-1,NA,CSVTQGIHEKLFF,TGCAGCGTTACCCAGGGTATTCATGAAAAACTGTTTTTT
TRBJ1-4,TRBD1,TRBV7-9,many,CASSSTGANEKLFF,TGTGCCAGCAGCTCCACAGGGGCTAATGAAAAACTGTTTTTT
TRBJ2-1,NA,TRBV2,NA,CASGGGPGDEQFF,TGTGCCAGCGGAGGAGGGCCGGGGGACGAGCAGTTCTTC
TRBJ2-3,NA,TRBV5-1,many,CASSYSEDTQYF,TGCGCCAGCAGCTACTCCGAAGATACGCAGTATTTT
TRBJ1-1,TRBD1,TRBV7-9,NA,CASSPSAGGMNTEAFF,TGTGCCAGCAGCCCGTCCGCAGGGGGCATGAACACTGAAGCTTTCTTT
TRBJ2-5,TRBD2,TRBV3-1,few,CASTSWERGEETQYF,TGTGCCAGCACCTCCTGGGAGCGGGGGGAAGAGACCCAGTACTTC
TRBJ2-7,NA,TRBV12-3/TRBV12-4,many,CASSTGQISYEQYF,TGTGCCAGCAGCACCGGACAGATCTCCTACGAGCAGTACTTC
TRBJ2-3,TRBD2,TRBV19,NA,CASSISGGITRDTQYF,TGTGCCAGTAGCATAAGCGGGGGGATCACCCGAGACACGCAGTATTTT
TRBJ2-1,TRBD2,TRBV5-5,few,CASSLASGPPYNEQFF,TGTGCCAGCAGCTTGGCTAGCGGTCCCCCCTACAATGAGCAGTTCTTC
TRBJ2-2,TRBD1,TRBV12-3/TRBV12-4,few,CASSLRGHGGELFF,TGTGCCAGCAGTTTAAGGGGGCACGGCGGGGAGCTGTTTTTT
TRBJ1-2,NA,TRBV5-5,once,CASNPDGGGYGYTF,TGTGCCAGCAACCCGGACGGTGGGGGCTATGGCTACACCTTC
TRBJ2-2,NA,TRBV2,NA,CASTGGDSRFTGELFF,TGTGCCAGCACCGGGGGGGACAGCCGATTCACCGGGGAGCTGTTTTTT
TRBJ2-1,TRBD2,TRBV5-1,many,CASSLGGGRDNEQFF,TGCGCCAGCAGCTTGGGAGGCGGGAGGGATAATGAGCAGTTCTTC